This is a list of T cell receptor beta chains from one sample in a study of T cell changes during pregnancy in multiple sclerosis. TCRdb keeps only in-frame clones here, not all; method: immunoSEQ multiplex PCR. The sample holds 70,000 to 90,000 clones; about 90% are singletons and the top ten take around 3.3%. The sample in question was PBMCs, obtained in the first trimester of pregnancy. Every receptor here comes from a female donor in good health, serving as a control in a pregnancy study. Some clones in this sample may be carry-over from other donors' samples. The CDR3 runs from the conserved cysteine through the conserved F or W. The D gene is left open where the match is weak. Where a row states a size, it is once, few, many or the class of an expanded clone; other rows omit it.

length	J	D	size	V	CDR3	DNA
17	TRBJ1-4	TRBD1	.	TRBV5-8	CASSVGQGASTNEKLFF	TGTGCCAGCAGCGTGGGACAGGGGGCCTCAACTAATGAAAAACTGTTTTTT
14	TRBJ2-2	.	.	TRBV19	CASTLRGLTGELFF	TGTGCCAGTACGTTGCGGGGGCTCACCGGGGAGCTGTTTTTT
17	TRBJ2-6	TRBD2	.	TRBV7-6	CASSLEAGGSGANVLTF	TGTGCCAGCAGCTTAGAGGCGGGGGGATCTGGGGCCAACGTCCTGACTTTC
16	TRBJ2-1	TRBD2	.	TRBV7-8	CASSLRREEVYNEQFF	TGTGCCAGCAGCTTACGGCGGGAGGAGGTTTACAATGAGCAGTTCTTC
14	TRBJ2-5	.	.	TRBV14	CASSQEWGLETQYF	TGTGCCAGCAGCCAAGAGTGGGGGCTCGAGACCCAGTACTTC
15	TRBJ2-7	.	.	TRBV19	CASSMQDRSSYEQYF	TGTGCCAGTAGTATGCAGGACAGATCCTCCTACGAGCAGTACTTC
12	TRBJ2-1	.	.	TRBV5-8	CASSQGLIEQFF	TGTGCCAGCAGCCAAGGACTGATTGAGCAGTTCTTC
18	TRBJ2-1	.	once	TRBV11-2	CASSLTRGTSASYNEQFF	TGTGCCAGCAGCTTAACGCGGGGGACATCGGCGTCCTACAATGAGCAGTTCTTC
15	TRBJ2-1	TRBD1	.	TRBV7-3	CASSLLTGTYNEQFF	TGTGCCAGCAGCTTGTTGACAGGGACATACAATGAGCAGTTCTTC
14	TRBJ2-3	TRBD2	.	TRBV29-1	CSVDSGSRTDTQYF	TGCAGCGTGGATAGCGGGAGTAGAACAGATACGCAGTATTTT
14	TRBJ2-5	TRBD2	.	TRBV10-1	CASRGAGAKETQYF	TGCGCCAGCAGGGGAGCGGGAGCCAAAGAGACCCAGTACTTC
11	TRBJ1-1	.	few	TRBV5-1	CASSLSGEAFF	TGCGCCAGCAGCTTGAGCGGTGAAGCTTTCTTT
13	TRBJ1-1	.	.	TRBV6-1	CASSGFSWTEAFF	TGTGCCAGCAGTGGGTTCAGTTGGACTGAAGCTTTCTTT
16	TRBJ2-1	.	.	TRBV6-1	CASSELTGRYYNEQFF	TGTGCCAGCAGTGAACTAACGGGGAGGTACTACAATGAGCAGTTCTTC
16	TRBJ1-6	TRBD1	.	TRBV18	CASSPFGTANNSPLHF	TGTGCCAGCTCACCCTTCGGGACAGCAAATAATTCACCCCTCCACTTT
15	TRBJ1-5	.	.	TRBV4-3	CASSQVRAVNQPQHF	TGCGCCAGCAGCCAAGTCAGGGCAGTTAATCAGCCCCAGCATTTT
14	TRBJ1-5	.	few	TRBV11-2	CASSLGQFNQPQHF	TGTGCCAGCAGCTTAGGCCAGTTCAATCAGCCCCAGCATTTT
14	TRBJ2-3	TRBD2	.	TRBV28	CASSAPGGPNTQYF	TGTGCCAGCAGTGCGCCGGGGGGGCCTAATACGCAGTATTTT
15	TRBJ2-1	TRBD2	.	TRBV27	CASSLSGLAGDEQFF	TGTGCCAGCAGTTTATCGGGACTAGCGGGAGATGAGCAGTTCTTC
16	TRBJ2-7	.	once	TRBV7-9	CASSLIDLVSSYEQYF	TGTGCCAGCAGCTTAATCGACCTAGTGAGCTCCTACGAGCAGTACTTC
13	TRBJ2-7	.	.	TRBV14	CASSQDSSYEQYF	TGTGCCAGCAGCCAAGACAGTTCCTACGAGCAGTACTTC
14	TRBJ2-7	.	once	TRBV5-1	CASSLEQGPREQYF	TGCGCCAGCAGCTTAGAACAGGGTCCTCGGGAGCAGTACTTC
15	TRBJ2-2	TRBD1	.	TRBV28	CASSHGQGRTGELFF	TGTGCCAGCAGTCACGGACAGGGGAGGACCGGGGAGCTGTTTTTT
12	TRBJ1-5	.	.	TRBV7-2	CASSLQGQPQHF	TGTGCCAGCAGCCTCCAGGGCCAGCCCCAGCATTTT
14	TRBJ1-3	TRBD1	.	TRBV18	CASPGTGGGNTIYF	TGTGCCAGCCCGGGGACAGGGGGCGGAAACACCATATATTTT
17	TRBJ2-5	.	.	TRBV21-1	CASTRRWGRGNQETQYF	.
14	TRBJ2-2	.	.	TRBV11-3	CASSHRQTPGELFF	TGTGCCAGCAGCCATAGACAAACCCCCGGGGAGCTGTTTTTT
13	TRBJ1-2	TRBD1	once	TRBV5-4	CASSLGQGVGYTF	TGTGCCAGCAGCTTGGGACAGGGGGTTGGCTACACCTTC
14	TRBJ1-1	.	.	TRBV10-3	CAIKRDTLNTEAFF	TGTGCCATCAAGCGGGACACCTTAAACACTGAAGCTTTCTTT
18	TRBJ1-5	TRBD1	.	TRBV10-3	CAISEYVGQGIIGQPQHF	TGTGCCATCAGTGAGTATGTGGGACAGGGGATAATTGGTCAGCCCCAGCATTTT
13	TRBJ2-1	TRBD2	.	TRBV5-4	CASSWGLGNEQFF	TGTGCCAGCAGCTGGGGACTAGGCAATGAGCAGTTCTTC
10	TRBJ1-1	TRBD1	.	TRBV20-1	CSAQGQGAFF	TGCAGTGCCCAGGGACAGGGAGCTTTCTTT
16	TRBJ2-1	TRBD2	.	TRBV7-2	CASSATRLALYNEQFF	TGTGCCAGCAGCGCCACCCGACTAGCGCTTTACAATGAGCAGTTCTTC
13	TRBJ2-7	.	.	TRBV9	CASSPGSSYEQYF	TGTGCCAGCAGCCCCGGGTCCTCCTACGAGCAGTACTTC
14	TRBJ2-4	TRBD2	.	TRBV2	CASRAVGGIVIQYF	TGTGCCAGCAGGGCGGTGGGGGGGATTGTCATTCAGTACTTC
14	TRBJ2-7	.	.	TRBV21-1	CASSNSGSSYEQYF	TGTGCCAGCAGCAATAGCGGGTCCTCCTACGAGCAGTACTTC
16	TRBJ2-3	TRBD2	.	TRBV27	CVSFPRTSGGRDTQYF	TGTGTCAGCTTCCCCCGGACTAGCGGGGGGCGGGATACGCAGTATTTT
15	TRBJ1-3	.	once	TRBV28	CASSSGHSSGNTIYF	TGTGCCAGCAGTTCCGGACACAGCTCTGGAAACACCATATATTTT
12	TRBJ1-2	.	.	TRBV30	CAWMTANYGYTF	TGTGCCTGGATGACAGCTAACTATGGCTACACCTTC
15	TRBJ1-1	.	.	TRBV19	CASSIGGALGTEAFF	TGTGCCAGTAGTATAGGTGGGGCCCTCGGCACTGAAGCTTTCTTT